The TCR beta chain under discussion was sequenced for a study of blood T cell repertoires in COVID-19. This CDR3 is built from 18 residues. Germline trimming cut 4 bases from V and 4 bases from J; bases unmatched to any gene: 11. Looked up from germline, CDR1 is MDHEN and CDR2 is SYDVKM. This table comes from immunoSEQ multiplex PCR, and its TCRdb copy is limited to in-frame clones, with some not included. The sample has over 200,000 clones; more than 75% are singletons. The J gene is TRBJ2-3, the V gene TRBV28; 13 bases align to TRBD2. The sample was peripheral blood. This TCR was sampled from a woman in her forties or fifties with acute or convalescent COVID-19. As DNA, the CDR3 is TGTGCCAGCAGTTCCCCATGGACTAGCGGGAGAGAGGCAGATACGCAGTATTTT. Translated: CASSSPWTSGREADTQYF.